Below are 32 T cell receptor beta chains sequenced from a single sample in a study of beta chain features in type 1 diabetes. Expressed TCRB transcripts were sequenced because the isolated RNA had all been reverse transcribed beforehand. Generated by immunoSEQ multiplex PCR, the TCRdb table keeps only in-frame clones and is missing some. The sample shows over 700,000 clones, roughly 15% of them seen only once. The sequencing sample was made of naive CD4+ T cells from blood. These receptors all come from a woman aged 18-30 years in good health.

The chain uses TRBV4-1 and TRBJ2-7, with D possibly being TRBD2 (6 bases). This CDR3 spans 17 amino acids. The germline V gene has CDR1 MGHRA and CDR2 YSYEKL. Trimming pared 0 bases from V and 3 bases from J, leaving 18 bases between. Here the CDR3 DNA reads TGCGCCAGCAGCCAAGAAGTCAGGAGGGGTCAGGGCTACGAGCAGTACTTC. Translation: CASSQEVRRGQGYEQYF.

V and J are TRBV11-1 and TRBJ2-3; 14 bases are shared with TRBD2. The germline V gene has CDR1 SGHAT and CDR2 FQDESV (reference sequence). Losses at the gene ends were 5 bases for V and 5 bases for J; bases not matched to a gene: 6. CDR3 length: 16 residues. CDR3 bases: TGTGCCAGCAGCCGAGGGACTAGCGGGAGCGTAGATACGCAGTATTTT. Translated: CASSRGTSGSVDTQYF.

The J gene is TRBJ1-4, the V gene TRBV5-4, with D unresolved. CDR1 and CDR2 (germline): SGHNT, YYREEE (reference sequence). V was cut by 2 bases and J by 4 bases, with 9 bases left in between. CDR3 length: 14 residues. The CDR3 coding sequence is TGTGCCAGCAGCTTCCGCGGGGTTAATGAAAAACTGTTTTTT. This sequence encodes CASSFRGVNEKLFF.

V usage is TRBV19 and J usage is TRBJ2-7, with D unresolved. Germline CDR1 reads LNHDA; CDR2 reads SQIVND (reference sequence). CDR3 length: 14 residues. V lost 3 bases and J 3 bases, leaving 12 bases between the germline ends. CDR3 sequence: CASSIGSLGYEQYF. In nucleotides, the CDR3 is TGTGCCAGTAGTATCGGCAGCCTAGGCTACGAGCAGTACTTC.

The chain uses TRBV5-1 and TRBJ2-5, with TRBD1 as a possible D gene (5 bases). The length of the CDR3 is 15 residues. The V gene lost 1 base and the J gene lost 0 bases, with 10 bases spanning the gap. Germline CDR1 is SGHRS and CDR2 is YFSETQ. The DNA for the CDR3 is TGCGCCAGCAGCTTGTCTCCCAGGGACCAAGAGACCCAGTACTTC. Translating gives CASSLSPRDQETQYF.

This chain connects TRBV5-4 to TRBJ1-2; 9 nucleotides line up with TRBD1. There are 14 residues in the CDR3. With V trimmed by 4 bases and J by 2 bases, 3 bases remained unmatched. The germline gives CDR1 SGHNT, CDR2 YYREEE (reference sequence). The CDR3: CASSDRGANYGYTF. CDR3 in DNA: TGTGCCAGCAGCGACAGGGGGGCAAACTATGGCTACACCTTC. The complete variable domain, with remaining parts taken from reference TRBV5-4 and TRBJ1-2, reads ETGVTQSPTHLIKTRGQQVTLRCSSQSGHNTVSWYQQALGQGPQFIFQYYREEENGRGNFPPRFSGLQFPNYSSELNVNALELDDSALYLCASSDRGANYGYTFGSGTRLTVV.

This clone was detected only a few times. This sequence joins TRBV6-1 and TRBJ2-3, with D unclear. CDR1 and CDR2 from the germline V gene are MNHNS and SASEGT. CDR3 length: 12 residues. V was clipped by 7 bases and J by 0 bases, with 5 bases between them. The CDR3 nucleotides read TGTGCCAGCAAGGACAGCACAGATACGCAGTATTTT. Translating it yields CASKDSTDTQYF.

This chain links TRBV5-8 with TRBJ2-7; D is unresolved. V lost 9 bases to trimming and J lost 1 base, with 2 bases between them. Germline V gene sequence: CDR1 SGHTS, CDR2 YDEGEE. This CDR3 has 9 residues. The CDR3 spells CAMSYEQYF. The CDR3 DNA sequence: TGTGCCATGTCCTACGAGCAGTACTTC. Full variable domain (rest looked up from reference TRBV5-8 and TRBJ2-7): EAGVTQSPTHLIKTRGQQATLRCSPISGHTSVYWYQQALGLGLQFLLWYDEGEERNRGNFPPRFSGRQFPNYSSELNVNALELEDSALYLCAMSYEQYFGPGTRLTVT.

This clone has only a few counts. The gene calls are TRBV9 and TRBJ2-1; 10 bases align to TRBD2. The CDR3 runs to 15 residues. After removal of 4 bases from V and 5 bases from J, the junction contained 6 bases not matched to a gene. CDR1 is SGDLS and CDR2 is YYNGEE in the germline V gene. The CDR3 loop is CASSLAGVTHNEQFF. Written as DNA, the CDR3 is TGTGCCAGCAGCCTAGCGGGAGTAACCCACAATGAGCAGTTCTTC.

V gene TRBV4-2 combines with J gene TRBJ2-4; 8 bases are a match to TRBD1. The CDR3 extends over 17 amino acids. Germline V gene data show CDR1 as LGHNA and CDR2 as YNFKEQ. V dropped 0 bases and J dropped 3; count of bases not matched to a gene: 7. Here the CDR3 reads CASSQDWAGGVKNIQYF. CDR3 in DNA: TGTGCCAGCAGCCAAGACTGGGCAGGGGGCGTCAAAAACATTCAGTACTTC.

Here the CDR3 DNA reads TGTGCCAGCAGCTTAGCGGCAGGGGAAGGGAACACCATATATTTT. It translates to CASSLAAGEGNTIYF. The chain combines TRBV11-2 with TRBJ1-3; TRBD1 is a possible D gene (6 bases). Trimming pared 1 base from V and 7 bases from J, leaving 14 bases between. The CDR3 spans 15 residues. Germline V gene data show CDR1 as SGHAT and CDR2 as FQNNGV.

The chain recombines TRBV11-2 with TRBJ2-5; D may be TRBD2 (5 bases). The CDR3 consists of 16 residues. V lost 1 base and J 5 bases, leaving 17 bases between the germline ends. Germline lookup yields CDR1 SGHAT and CDR2 FQNNGV. The CDR3 DNA is TGTGCCAGCAGCTTAGTCGGCGACCGCCGAGGGGAGACCCAGTACTTC. Its protein is CASSLVGDRRGETQYF. Looking up the rest from reference TRBV11-2 and TRBJ2-5 gives the full variable domain: EAGVAQSPRYKIIEKRQSVAFWCNPISGHATLYWYQQILGQGPKLLIQFQNNGVVDDSQLPKDRFSAERLKGVDSTLKIQPAKLEDSAVYLCASSLVGDRRGETQYFGPGTRLLVL.

This clone came up a few times. The chain carries TRBV7-9 and TRBJ2-3, with 11 bases fitting TRBD1. The germline CDR1 and CDR2 sequences are SEHNR and FQNEAQ (reference sequence). This CDR3 contains 17 residues. V lost 4 bases to trimming and J lost 1 base; unmatched junction nucleotides: 7. The CDR3 DNA follows: TGTGCCAGCAGCTCCTGGGACAGGGGGGTTCGCACAGATACGCAGTATTTT. This encodes CASSSWDRGVRTDTQYF.

The V gene is TRBV7-8, the J gene TRBJ2-7; no clear D. The CDR3 contains 14 residues. The germline V gene encodes CDR1 SGHVS and CDR2 FQNEAQ. V lost 3 bases, J lost 6 bases, and 15 bases lay in between. The CDR3 region is CASSFRARTFEQYF. The CDR3 nucleotides are TGTGCCAGCAGCTTCCGGGCCCGCACCTTCGAGCAGTACTTC.

This clone was found a few times. The V call is TRBV6-6, the J call TRBJ1-2; 7 bases match TRBD1. Germline V gene data show CDR1 as MNHNY and CDR2 as SVGAGI (reference sequence). CDR3 length: 13 amino acids. V was clipped by 8 bases and J by 2 bases; unmatched bases: 5. DNA for the CDR3: TGTGCCAGCCGGACAGGAGTGAACTATGGCTACACCTTC. This gives the protein CASRTGVNYGYTF.

This clone was seen more than once but under ten times. The rearrangement links TRBV27 to TRBJ2-3; tentatively, D is TRBD2 (6 bases). Trimming stripped 8 bases from V and 7 bases from J, with 19 bases between. From germline, CDR1 is MNHEY and CDR2 SMNVEV (reference sequence). The length of the CDR3 is 14 residues. DNA of the CDR3: TGTGCCAGCCATCCCCCGGGGAGGCGGAATACGCAGTATTTT. It specifies CASHPPGRRNTQYF.

This clone was observed a single time. V usage is TRBV29-1 and J usage is TRBJ2-5; D remains unclear. Germline loops: CDR1 SQVTM, CDR2 ANQGSEA. Trimming cost V 1 base and J 4 bases, with 16 bases left between them. This CDR3 comprises 15 residues. The CDR3 reads CSVEVQSSPGETQYF. The CDR3 DNA sequence: TGCAGCGTTGAAGTTCAGAGTAGTCCAGGAGAGACCCAGTACTTC.

The chain employs TRBV7-2 and TRBJ2-7; D might be TRBD1 or TRBD2, each matching 5 bases. The germline CDR1 and CDR2 sequences are SGHTA and FQGNSA. Trimming took off 5 bases at V and 6 bases at J, with 17 bases between the two ends. There are 14 residues in the CDR3. Here the CDR3 reads CASSRSPGATEQYF. As DNA, the CDR3 is TGTGCCAGCAGCCGAAGCCCCGGGGCCACCGAGCAGTACTTC.

The chain joins TRBV15 to TRBJ2-3; 10 nucleotides align to TRBD2. The CDR3 extends over 16 amino acids. Germline CDR1 reads LNHNV; CDR2 reads YYDKDF (reference sequence). The ends lost 2 bases at V and 3 bases at J; junction bases unmatched: 5. CDR3 DNA: TGTGCCACCAGCAGAATGCTAGCGGGAGCTACAGATACGCAGTATTTT. Residues: CATSRMLAGATDTQYF.

This clone was detected a few times. The V and J genes are TRBV7-2 and TRBJ2-7, with D perhaps TRBD2 (6 bases). CDR3 length: 15 amino acids. CDR1 SGHTA and CDR2 FQGNSA come from the germline V gene. Between the trimmed V and J ends, which lost 5 bases and 4 bases, there was a span of 18 bases. In DNA form, the CDR3 reads TGTGCCAGCAGCCGCCCGGCCGGGAGTGTTTACGAGCAGTACTTC. Translation: CASSRPAGSVYEQYF.

This chain uses TRBV6-5 with TRBJ2-7; D is uncertain. In germline, CDR1 is MNHEY, CDR2 SVGAGI. The germline V and J ends were trimmed by 1 base and 6 bases, with 13 bases remaining between them. This CDR3 region has 14 residues. The CDR3 coding sequence is TGTGCCAGCAGTTACTATCCGGGCACCCTCGAGCAGTACTTC. It translates to CASSYYPGTLEQYF.

This clone appeared once. This chain links TRBV6-6 with TRBJ1-2; the D gene is possibly TRBD1 (6 bases). Trimming left V 5 bases short and J 2 bases short, with 18 bases between. Germline loops: CDR1 MNHNY, CDR2 SVGAGI (reference sequence). The CDR3 extends over 16 amino acids. The CDR3 spells CASSTRTARRNYGYTF. In nucleotides, the CDR3 is TGTGCCAGCAGTACCCGGACAGCCCGAAGGAACTATGGCTACACCTTC.

The chain carries TRBV7-2 and TRBJ1-2; TRBD1 agrees at 7 bases. This CDR3 region has 15 residues. Germline CDR1 SGHTA, CDR2 FQGNSA. V gave up 5 bases and J gave up 7 bases; unmatched junction bases: 13. The CDR3 region is CASSREVPTGFGYTF. The CDR3 DNA reads as TGTGCCAGCAGCCGAGAGGTCCCGACAGGGTTTGGCTACACCTTC.

This sequence joins TRBV4-3 and TRBJ2-2, with D possibly being TRBD1 or TRBD2 (5 bases each). Trimming took off 0 bases at V and 4 bases at J, with 12 bases between the two ends. The CDR3 is 16 residues long. Per the germline V gene, CDR1 is LGHNA and CDR2 is YSLEER. The DNA of the CDR3 is TGCGCCAGCAGCCAAGATAGACAGCGGCCCACCGGGGAGCTGTTTTTT. Translation: CASSQDRQRPTGELFF.

There are a few counts of this clone. CDR3: CASSLKGINTGELFF. The CDR3, as DNA: TGTGCCAGCAGCTTAAAGGGGATCAACACCGGGGAGCTGTTTTTT. This rearrangement joins TRBV7-9 to TRBJ2-2, with D possibly matching TRBD1 (5 bases). The germline gives CDR1 SEHNR, CDR2 FQNEAQ (reference sequence). The CDR3 is 15 amino acids. The V end was cut by 2 bases, the J end by 2 bases, with 9 bases between.

The CDR3 region is CASSPSWTNGNQPQHF. The CDR3 DNA is TGTGCCAGCAGTCCGTCGTGGACAAACGGCAATCAGCCCCAGCATTTT. This chain uses TRBV6-6 with TRBJ1-5; the D gene is possibly TRBD1 (5 bases). The V end was cut by 5 bases, the J end by 2 bases, with 16 bases between. Germline V gene data show CDR1 as MNHNY and CDR2 as SVGAGI (reference sequence). The CDR3 spans 16 residues.

The V call is TRBV2, the J call TRBJ2-6; D call uncertain. Trimming left V 8 bases short and J 0 bases short, with 14 bases between. Germline V lookup: CDR1 SNHLY, CDR2 FYNNEI. The length of the CDR3 is 16 residues. CDR3 amino acids: CASLGSRSSGANVLTF. As DNA, the CDR3 is TGTGCCAGCTTAGGCAGTAGATCCTCTGGGGCCAACGTCCTGACTTTC.

A few counts support this clone. The chain employs TRBV19 and TRBJ1-5, with D tentatively TRBD1 (6 bases). The ends were cut back, 6 bases at V and 7 bases at J, with 16 bases in the middle. CDR3 length equals 14 residues. The germline V gene has CDR1 LNHDA and CDR2 SQIVND (reference sequence). CDR3 sequence (DNA): TGTGCCAGTAGATCCGGGGGCGCCGGCCAGCCCCAGCATTTT. It encodes CASRSGGAGQPQHF.

The V and J genes are TRBV5-6 and TRBJ2-7; the D gene is possibly TRBD2 (5 bases). V lost 5 bases, J lost 0 bases, and 15 bases lay in between. Germline lookup yields CDR1 SGHDT and CDR2 YYEEEE. The CDR3 covers 15 residues. CDR3 in DNA: TGTGCCAGCAGGAGGGCGGGTTTCTTCTCCTACGAGCAGTACTTC. This codes for CASRRAGFFSYEQYF.

This chain links TRBV29-1 with TRBJ2-4; D not resolved. Trimming cost V 5 bases and J 0 bases, with 8 bases left between them. This CDR3 contains 13 residues. CDR1 is SQVTM, CDR2 ANQGSEA, per germline. The CDR3 loop is CSVYLRAKNIQYF. The CDR3 nucleotides read TGCAGCGTTTACCTGAGAGCCAAAAACATTCAGTACTTC.

The rearrangement joins TRBV28 to TRBJ2-2, with 8 nucleotides matching TRBD2. There are 13 residues in the CDR3. J gave up 7 bases and V 5 bases, and 3 bases lay outside the gene matches. Germline lookup yields CDR1 MDHEN and CDR2 SYDVKM. This chain's CDR3 is CASSQAGDGELFF. The CDR3, as DNA: TGTGCCAGCAGTCAAGCGGGAGACGGGGAGCTGTTTTTT.

This sequence joins TRBV2 and TRBJ2-5, with 11 positions matching TRBD2. This CDR3 has 16 amino acids. V shed 10 bases and J 2 bases; nucleotides not matched to a gene: 12. The germline gives CDR1 SNHLY, CDR2 FYNNEI. The CDR3 nucleotides read TGTGCCATCAGCCAAAGCGGGACTAGCGGACAAGAGACCCAGTACTTC. It yields the protein CAISQSGTSGQETQYF.